The rows below give T cell receptor beta chains drawn from one sample of a study of blood T cell repertoires in COVID-19. Profiled with immunoSEQ multiplex PCR; TCRdb holds only in-frame clones, not every one. The sample carries 62,000 or so clones, about 76% recorded once. Sequenced input: peripheral blood. These receptors all come from a human donor in a cohort sampled during active COVID-19. Both conserved end residues are part of each CDR3. D genes are given only for firm matches. A row's size may be missing; if present it is once, few, many or a size class.

CDR3 DNA	CDR3 protein	V gene	J gene	D gene	clone size
TGTGCCAGCAGAAAGACAGGGGGCGGGGAAAAACTGTTTTTT	CASRKTGGGEKLFF	TRBV28	TRBJ1-4	TRBD1	.
TGCGCCAGCAGCTTGACCGGAAGGAGCACTGAAGCTTTCTTT	CASSLTGRSTEAFF	TRBV5-1	TRBJ1-1	.	.
TGTGCCACCAGTGACCGACTAGGCAAGACCCAGTACTTC	CATSDRLGKTQYF	TRBV24-1	TRBJ2-5	.	.
TGTGCCAGCACTCGCCAGGGTAACTCCGGGGAGCTGTTTTTT	CASTRQGNSGELFF	TRBV28	TRBJ2-2	.	.
TGCAGCGTTGAAGCGGGGAGTCTGAAGACAGATACGCAGTATTTT	CSVEAGSLKTDTQYF	TRBV29-1	TRBJ2-3	.	.
TGTGCCATCAGACAGAGCTCTGGAAACACCATATATTTT	CAIRQSSGNTIYF	TRBV10-3	TRBJ1-3	.	.
TGTGCCAGCAGCCCGGGTCCCGAACAGCCCCAGCATTTT	CASSPGPEQPQHF	TRBV6-4	TRBJ1-5	.	.
TGTGCCTGGAGTCAAGGGGGCGCTGAGACCCAGTACTTC	CAWSQGGAETQYF	TRBV30	TRBJ2-5	TRBD1	.
TGTGCCAGCAGCACAGCGGAGGGAAGTAGGGCAGATACGCAGTATTTT	CASSTAEGSRADTQYF	TRBV7-9	TRBJ2-3	.	.
TGCGCCAGCAGCGCGACAGGTTTGAGCTACGAGCAGTACTTC	CASSATGLSYEQYF	TRBV10-1	TRBJ2-7	.	few
TGTGCCACCAGTGAGGCGGGACAGGGGACAGATACGCAGTATTTT	CATSEAGQGTDTQYF	TRBV24-1	TRBJ2-3	TRBD1	few
TGTGCCAGTATAGACGGGAACAATCAGCCCCAGCATTTT	CASIDGNNQPQHF	TRBV6-5	TRBJ1-5	.	.
TGCGCCAGCAGCCGGGGGGACAGGGCGGTCACTGAAGCTTTCTTT	CASSRGDRAVTEAFF	TRBV4-3	TRBJ1-1	TRBD1	.
TGTGCCAGCAGCTTTCCGGAGGCAGCCGAAAAACTGTTTTTT	CASSFPEAAEKLFF	TRBV7-9	TRBJ1-4	.	.
TGTGCCAGCAGTCCAGGGCAAGCTGGAAACACCATATATTTT	CASSPGQAGNTIYF	TRBV2	TRBJ1-3	.	.
TGTGCCAGCAGCAACTCAGGGGGTACGGAAAACACCATATATTTT	CASSNSGGTENTIYF	TRBV9	TRBJ1-3	TRBD1	.
TGTGCCATCAGTGAGTTGGGCAAAACTAGCACAGATACGCAGTATTTT	CAISELGKTSTDTQYF	TRBV10-3	TRBJ2-3	.	.
TGTGCCAGCACCAGGGGCGACAGGGGCAATCAGCCCCAGCATTTT	CASTRGDRGNQPQHF	TRBV28	TRBJ1-5	TRBD1	few
TGTGCCAGCAGTTTCCGACTAGCGGGGGGCACAGATACGCAGTATTTT	CASSFRLAGGTDTQYF	TRBV6-6	TRBJ2-3	TRBD2	.
TGTGCCAGCAGCCGCGACGCTCTAGCGGGCAGCTCCTACAATGAGCAGTTCTTC	CASSRDALAGSSYNEQFF	TRBV7-2	TRBJ2-1	TRBD2	few
TGTGCCTGGACGGAGGGGAGCTCCTATAATTCACCCCTCCACTTT	CAWTEGSSYNSPLHF	TRBV30	TRBJ1-6	.	medium-sized
TGTGCCAGCAGACGACAGGGAACTAATGAAAAACTGTTTTTT	CASRRQGTNEKLFF	TRBV2	TRBJ1-4	TRBD1	.
TGTGCCAGTAGTCCCAGGGGAACCCGGGCCGGTGAAGCTTTCTTT	CASSPRGTRAGEAFF	TRBV19	TRBJ1-1	.	.
TGTGCCAGCAGCCAAGATATAGAGAGGCCCCAGCATTTT	CASSQDIERPQHF	TRBV4-2	TRBJ1-5	.	.
TGCGCCAGCAGCTTGAACCCTAGCGGGTCTTTATCCTACGAGCAGTACTTC	CASSLNPSGSLSYEQYF	TRBV5-1	TRBJ2-7	TRBD2	.
TGCGCCAGCAGCGATGGACAGTTAAATGAAAAACTGTTTTTT	CASSDGQLNEKLFF	TRBV5-1	TRBJ1-4	.	.
TGTGCCAGCAGCGTGGGACTAGCGGGGGGCGAGCAGTACTTC	CASSVGLAGGEQYF	TRBV7-3	TRBJ2-7	TRBD2	.
TGCGCCAGCAGCTTGGCGCCAGGGGAGTACAATGAGCAGTTCTTC	CASSLAPGEYNEQFF	TRBV5-1	TRBJ2-1	.	.
TGTGCCAGCAGCTTAGGTTACAGGGGGTTCTCCTACAATGAGCAGTTCTTC	CASSLGYRGFSYNEQFF	TRBV7-2	TRBJ2-1	TRBD1	.
TGTGCCAGCAGAGCCGGGACTAGCGGGGGGCAGCAACTGGAGACCCAGTACTTC	CASRAGTSGGQQLETQYF	TRBV2	TRBJ2-5	TRBD2	.
TGTGCCAGCAGCCGCCCTCGGGTCACCGGGGAGCTGTTTTTT	CASSRPRVTGELFF	TRBV3-1/TRBV3-2	TRBJ2-2	.	.
TGTGCCAGCAGCTTAGGTGAGGCGGTGCCTAACACAGATACGCAGTATTTT	CASSLGEAVPNTDTQYF	TRBV7-2	TRBJ2-3	.	.
TGTGCCAGCAGCGTAGTGCAGGGGGCGGCGAATGAGCAGTTCTTC	CASSVVQGAANEQFF	TRBV9	TRBJ2-1	TRBD1	.